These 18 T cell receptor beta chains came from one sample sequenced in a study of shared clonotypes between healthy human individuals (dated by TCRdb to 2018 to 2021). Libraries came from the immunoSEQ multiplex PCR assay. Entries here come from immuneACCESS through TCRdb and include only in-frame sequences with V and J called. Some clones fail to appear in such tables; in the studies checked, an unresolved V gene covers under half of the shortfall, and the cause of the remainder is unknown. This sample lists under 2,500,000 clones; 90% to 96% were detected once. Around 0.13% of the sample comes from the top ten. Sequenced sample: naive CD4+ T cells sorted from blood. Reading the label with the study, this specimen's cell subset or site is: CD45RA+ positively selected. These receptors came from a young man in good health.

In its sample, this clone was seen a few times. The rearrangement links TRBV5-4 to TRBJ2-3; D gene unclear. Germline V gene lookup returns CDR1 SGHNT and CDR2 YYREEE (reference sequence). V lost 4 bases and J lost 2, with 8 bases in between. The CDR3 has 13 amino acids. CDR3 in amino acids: CASSPRTTDTQYF. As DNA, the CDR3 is TGTGCCAGCAGCCCCCGGACCACAGATACGCAGTATTTT. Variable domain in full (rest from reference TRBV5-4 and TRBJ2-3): ETGVTQSPTHLIKTRGQQVTLRCSSQSGHNTVSWYQQALGQGPQFIFQYYREEENGRGNFPPRFSGLQFPNYSSELNVNALELDDSALYLCASSPRTTDTQYFGPGTRLTVL.

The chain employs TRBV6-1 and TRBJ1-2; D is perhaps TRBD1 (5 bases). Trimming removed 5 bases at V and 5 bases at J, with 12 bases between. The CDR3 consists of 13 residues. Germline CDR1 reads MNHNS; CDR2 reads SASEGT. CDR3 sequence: CASSRGGGYGYTF. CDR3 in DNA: TGTGCCAGCAGTAGGGGCGGCGGATATGGCTACACCTTC.

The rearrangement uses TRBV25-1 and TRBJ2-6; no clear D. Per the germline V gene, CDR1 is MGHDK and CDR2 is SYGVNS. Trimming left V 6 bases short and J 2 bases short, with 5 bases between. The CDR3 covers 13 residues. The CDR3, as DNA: TGTGCCAGCAGAGAACCTGGGGCCAACGTCCTGACTTTC. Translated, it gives CASREPGANVLTF.

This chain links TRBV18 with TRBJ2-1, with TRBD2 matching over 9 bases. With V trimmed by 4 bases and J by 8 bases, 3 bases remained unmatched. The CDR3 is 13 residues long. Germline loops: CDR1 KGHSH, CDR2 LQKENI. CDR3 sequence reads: CASSRGTSYEQFF. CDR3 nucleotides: TGTGCCAGCTCACGCGGGACTAGCTATGAGCAGTTCTTC.

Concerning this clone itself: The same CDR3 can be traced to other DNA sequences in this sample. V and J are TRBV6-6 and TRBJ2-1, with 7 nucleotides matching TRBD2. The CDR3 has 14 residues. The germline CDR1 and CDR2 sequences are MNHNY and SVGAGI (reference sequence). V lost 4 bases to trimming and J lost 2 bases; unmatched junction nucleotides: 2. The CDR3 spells CASSSSGTYNEQFF. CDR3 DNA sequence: TGTGCCAGCAGTTCTAGCGGTACCTACAATGAGCAGTTCTTC.

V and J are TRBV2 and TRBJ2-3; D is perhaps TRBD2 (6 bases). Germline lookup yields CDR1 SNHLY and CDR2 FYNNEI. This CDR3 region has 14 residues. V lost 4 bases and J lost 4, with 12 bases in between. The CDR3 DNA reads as TGTGCCAGCAGTGTCGGCGGGGTACCAGATACGCAGTATTTT. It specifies CASSVGGVPDTQYF.

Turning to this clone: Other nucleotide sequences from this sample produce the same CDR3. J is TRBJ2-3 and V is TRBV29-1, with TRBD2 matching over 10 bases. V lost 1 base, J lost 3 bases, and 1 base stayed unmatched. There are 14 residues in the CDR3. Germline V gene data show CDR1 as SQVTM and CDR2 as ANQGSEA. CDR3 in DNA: TGCAGCGTTGAAGGTAGCGGGAGGACAGATACGCAGTATTTT. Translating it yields CSVEGSGRTDTQYF.

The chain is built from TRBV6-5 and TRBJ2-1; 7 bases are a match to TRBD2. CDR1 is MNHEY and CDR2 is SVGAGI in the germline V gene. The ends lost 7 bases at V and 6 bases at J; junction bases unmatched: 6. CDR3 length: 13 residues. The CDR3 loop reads CASTRLASNEQFF. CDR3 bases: TGTGCCAGCACCCGACTAGCCTCCAATGAGCAGTTCTTC.

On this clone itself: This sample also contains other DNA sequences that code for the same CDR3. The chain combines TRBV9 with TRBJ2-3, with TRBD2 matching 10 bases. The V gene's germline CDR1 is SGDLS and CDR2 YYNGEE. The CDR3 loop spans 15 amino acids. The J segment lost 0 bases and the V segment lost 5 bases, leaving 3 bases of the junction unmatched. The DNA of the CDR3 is TGTGCCAGCAGTGAGACTAGCGGGAGCACAGATACGCAGTATTTT. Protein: CASSETSGSTDTQYF.

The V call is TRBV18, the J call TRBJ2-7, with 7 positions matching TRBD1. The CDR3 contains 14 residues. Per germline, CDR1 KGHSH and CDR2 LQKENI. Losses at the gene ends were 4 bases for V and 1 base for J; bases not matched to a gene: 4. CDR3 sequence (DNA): TGTGCCAGCTCACGATCGACAGGGTCCTACGAGCAGTACTTC. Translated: CASSRSTGSYEQYF. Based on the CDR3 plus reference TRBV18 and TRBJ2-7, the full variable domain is NAGVMQNPRHLVRRRGQEARLRCSPMKGHSHVYWYRQLPEEGLKFMVYLQKENIIDESGMPKERFSAEFPKEGPSILRIQQVVRGDSAAYFCASSRSTGSYEQYFGPGTRLTVT.

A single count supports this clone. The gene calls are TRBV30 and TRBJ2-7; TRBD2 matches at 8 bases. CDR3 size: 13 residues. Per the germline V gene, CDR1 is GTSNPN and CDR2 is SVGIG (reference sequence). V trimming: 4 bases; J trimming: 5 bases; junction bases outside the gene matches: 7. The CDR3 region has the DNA TGTGCCTGGACCTCGGGGGGGGCGGACGAGCAGTACTTC. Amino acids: CAWTSGGADEQYF.

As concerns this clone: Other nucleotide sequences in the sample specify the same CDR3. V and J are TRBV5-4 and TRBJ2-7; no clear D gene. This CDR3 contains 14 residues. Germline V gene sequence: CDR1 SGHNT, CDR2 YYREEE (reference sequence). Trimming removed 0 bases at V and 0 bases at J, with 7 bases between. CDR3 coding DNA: TGTGCCAGCAGCTTGGAGACAAGCTCCTACGAGCAGTACTTC. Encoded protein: CASSLETSSYEQYF.

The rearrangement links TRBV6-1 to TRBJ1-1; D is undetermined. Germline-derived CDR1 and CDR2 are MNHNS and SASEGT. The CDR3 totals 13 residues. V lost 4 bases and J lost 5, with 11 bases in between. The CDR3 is CASSVRVGTEAFF. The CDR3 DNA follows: TGTGCCAGCAGTGTTAGGGTCGGGACTGAAGCTTTCTTT.

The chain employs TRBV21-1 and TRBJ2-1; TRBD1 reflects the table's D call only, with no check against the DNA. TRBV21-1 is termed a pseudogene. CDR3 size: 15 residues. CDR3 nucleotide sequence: TGTGCCAGCAGCCTCCGAGGCAGGGGCAACAATGAGCAGTTCTTC. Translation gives CASSLRGRGNNEQFF.

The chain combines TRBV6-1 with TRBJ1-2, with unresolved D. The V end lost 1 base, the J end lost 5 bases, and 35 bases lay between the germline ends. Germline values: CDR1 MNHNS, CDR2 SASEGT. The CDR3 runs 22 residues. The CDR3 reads CASSEVLSGRSASRTDEYGYTF. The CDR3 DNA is TGTGCCAGCAGTGAAGTCCTCAGCGGACGCTCCGCCTCCCGAACCGACGAGTATGGCTACACCTTC.

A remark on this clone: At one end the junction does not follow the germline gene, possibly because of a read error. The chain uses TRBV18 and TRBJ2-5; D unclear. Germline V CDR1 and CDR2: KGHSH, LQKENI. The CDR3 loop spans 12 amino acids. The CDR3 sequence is CATSARVETQYF. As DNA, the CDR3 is TGTGCCACCTCAGCCCGGGTGGAGACCCAGTACTTC.

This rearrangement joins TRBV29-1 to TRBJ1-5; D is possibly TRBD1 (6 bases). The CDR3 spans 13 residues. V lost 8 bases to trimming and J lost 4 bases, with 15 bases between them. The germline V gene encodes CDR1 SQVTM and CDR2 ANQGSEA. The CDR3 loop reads CSTGASPNQPQHF. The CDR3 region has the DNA TGCAGCACGGGGGCCTCCCCGAATCAGCCCCAGCATTTT. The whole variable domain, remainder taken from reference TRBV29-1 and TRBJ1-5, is SAVISQKPSRDICQRGTSLTIQCQVDSQVTMMFWYRQQPGQSLTLIATANQGSEATYESGFVIDKFPISRPNLTFSTLTVSNMSPEDSSIYLCSTGASPNQPQHFGDGTRLSIL.

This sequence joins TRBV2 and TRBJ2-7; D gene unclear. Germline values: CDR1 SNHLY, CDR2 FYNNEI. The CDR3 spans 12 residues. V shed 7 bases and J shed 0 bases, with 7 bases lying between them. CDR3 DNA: TGTGCCAGCATAGAGTCCTCCTACGAGCAGTACTTC. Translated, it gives CASIESSYEQYF.